This entry features one T cell receptor beta chain sequence. As yet, its antigen is unknown. Per the germline V gene, CDR1 is SGHAT and CDR2 is FQNNGV. This CDR3 contains 13 residues. Trimming took 6 bases from V and 7 from J; bases not matched to a gene: 6. Clones were read by immunoSEQ multiplex PCR, and TCRdb kept only the in-frame ones, dropping some. Among about 60,000 clones listed, roughly 86% were seen once. The data were taken from a study of OX40 agonist ivuxolimab in advanced cancers. Study at large: With a range of about 20 to 79, age averaged approximately 64 years, and around 80% were male.

Findings and caveats of the study: Among expanded peripheral T cells, antigen specificity went undetermined. Doses of 0.1 to 3.0 mg/kg were accompanied by clonal expansion of CD4+ and CD8+ blood T cells by week 6.

The material sequenced was CD4+ or CD8+ T cells sorted from blood, taken in a trial of the OX40 agonist ivuxolimab. The J gene is TRBJ2-1, the V gene TRBV11-2; TRBD1 matches at 7 bases. The sequence was collected from an adult with an advanced solid tumor such as melanoma, head and neck, liver or kidney cancer. CDR3: CASSPTGVNEQFF. The CDR3 coding sequence is TGTGCCAGCAGTCCTACAGGGGTTAATGAGCAGTTCTTC.